These 17 T cell receptor beta chains were sequenced from one sample in a study of identical twins. TCRdb fed the 5' RACE reads into MiXCR, producing one record per CDR3 protein. The table records some 630,000 distinct CDR3 sequences, 7% to 7.5% of them present only once. These records were also assigned to another study, of yellow fever vaccine responses in identical twins.

Sequencing input: PBMCs. These receptors originate from a woman under 30 in good health.

This clonotype was found a few times. V is TRBV6-1 and J is TRBJ2-2, with D perhaps given as TRBD1 or TRBD2 (5 bases each). V lost 6 bases and J lost 0, with 14 bases in between. Per the germline V gene, CDR1 is MNHNS and CDR2 is SASEGT. This CDR3 has 16 amino acids. The DNA of the CDR3 is TGTGCCAGCAGCCGTTCCCAGGGAGCGAACACCGGGGAGCTGTTTTTT. Translated: CASSRSQGANTGELFF.

This clonotype was counted ten times or more. The genes are TRBV20-1 and TRBJ1-4, with D unclear. V lost 3 bases and J 5 bases, leaving 10 bases between the germline ends. Germline CDR1 and CDR2: DFQATT and SNEGSKA (reference sequence). The CDR3 extends over 13 amino acids. CDR3 nucleotides: TGCAGTGCTAGGTTAGCGCTAAATGAAAAACTGTTTTTT. Translated, it gives CSARLALNEKLFF.

This clonotype appeared many times. This chain connects TRBV20-1 to TRBJ2-2, with D tentatively TRBD1 (6 bases). Germline CDR1 is DFQATT and CDR2 is SNEGSKA (reference sequence). The CDR3 runs to 15 residues. Trimming shortened V by 3 bases and J by 0 bases, and 11 bases separated the two germline ends. The CDR3: CSARTGFTNTGELFF. CDR3 DNA: TGCAGTGCTAGGACAGGATTTACGAACACCGGGGAGCTGTTTTTT.

This clonotype appeared a single time. The genes are TRBV14 and TRBJ2-1, with 14 positions matching TRBD2. The CDR3 consists of 17 residues. CDR1 and CDR2 from the germline V gene are SGHDN and FVKESK. J gave up 7 bases and V 4 bases, and 9 bases lay outside the gene matches. The CDR3 nucleotides read TGTGCCAGCAGCCCCGGACTAGCGGGAGGCCGTTTAAATGAGCAGTTCTTC. Encoded protein: CASSPGLAGGRLNEQFF.

This clonotype was observed many times. The chain links TRBV28 to TRBJ2-1; 8 nucleotides match TRBD2. CDR1 is MDHEN and CDR2 is SYDVKM in the germline V gene. With V trimmed by 4 bases and J by 0 bases, 8 bases remained unmatched. The CDR3 length is 17 residues. The CDR3, as DNA: TGTGCCAGCAGTTCTACGACTAGCGCTAGCTCCTACAATGAGCAGTTCTTC. Translation: CASSSTTSASSYNEQFF. The full variable domain, its missing parts supplied by reference TRBV28 and TRBJ2-1, is DVKVTQSSRYLVKRTGEKVFLECVQDMDHENMFWYRQDPGLGLRLIYFSYDVKMKEKGDIPEGYSVSREKKERFSLILESASTNQTSMYLCASSSTTSASSYNEQFFGPGTRLTVL.

A note on this clonotype: This clone may be a read error of a much larger clone one base away. This chain connects TRBV20-1 to TRBJ2-1; 14 bases fit TRBD2. The CDR3 is 15 amino acids. In germline, CDR1 is DFQATT, CDR2 SNEGSKA (reference sequence). This CDR3 is CGAQGLAGVYNEQFF. The CDR3 bases are TGCGGTGCCCAGGGACTAGCGGGAGTCTACAATGAGCAGTTCTTC.

This clonotype occurred a few times. V is TRBV20-1 and J is TRBJ2-1; TRBD2 matches 10 bases. The CDR3 loop spans 16 amino acids. Germline CDR1 is DFQATT and CDR2 is SNEGSKA (reference sequence). The ends lost 5 bases at V and 3 bases at J; junction bases unmatched: 10. The CDR3 region has the DNA TGCAGTGCTGGGGGGGCTAGCGGGAGACTCTACAATGAGCAGTTCTTC. Its protein is CSAGGASGRLYNEQFF.

This clonotype was counted a single time. This chain joins TRBV20-1 and TRBJ2-4; tentative D call: TRBD1 (5 bases). Germline-derived CDR1 and CDR2 are DFQATT and SNEGSKA (reference sequence). With 1 base removed from V and 1 base from J, the gap between germline ends came to 14 bases. The CDR3 consists of 16 residues. CDR3 DNA sequence: TGCAGTGCTAGAGTCGGGCAGGGCCGGGCCAAAAACATTCAGTACTTC. Residues: CSARVGQGRAKNIQYF.

This clonotype was observed many times. In DNA, the CDR3 is TGCAGTGCTAGCAGGGAAAATCAGCCCCAGCATTTT. Its translation: CSASRENQPQHF. The chain combines TRBV20-1 with TRBJ1-5; a possible D gene is TRBD1 (5 bases). The CDR3 loop spans 12 amino acids. Germline CDR1 DFQATT, CDR2 SNEGSKA (reference sequence). V was trimmed by 3 bases and J by 4 bases, leaving 7 bases between them.

V and J are TRBV14 and TRBJ1-2; the match to TRBD1 covers 8 bases. The ends lost 6 bases at V and 6 bases at J; junction bases unmatched: 3. This CDR3 is 12 amino acids long. CDR1 and CDR2 (germline): SGHDN, FVKESK. CDR3 amino acids: CASRRTGNGYTF. The CDR3, as DNA: TGTGCCAGCAGGCGGACAGGGAATGGCTACACCTTC.

This clonotype is a singleton in its sample. V gene TRBV29-1 combines with J gene TRBJ2-7, with D hard to call. The CDR3 extends over 11 amino acids. V was pared by 6 bases and J by 8 bases, with 14 bases between. Germline assignment: CDR1 SQVTM and CDR2 ANQGSEA. CDR3 DNA sequence: TGCAGCGTGACACTACCGAGTCAGCAGTACTTC. Amino acids: CSVTLPSQQYF.

This clonotype was seen many times. The J gene is TRBJ2-7, the V gene TRBV28; 9 bases line up with TRBD1. The length of the CDR3 is 15 residues. The junction had 6 bases not matched to a gene; V was cut back by 5 bases and J by 1 base. CDR1 is MDHEN and CDR2 is SYDVKM in the germline V gene. The CDR3: CASSSSGTGSYEQYV. CDR3 bases: TGTGCCAGCAGTAGCTCCGGGACAGGGTCCTACGAGCAGTACGTC.

CDR3 DNA: TGTGCCAGCAGCTTCGTCCGGGGGAGCACAGATACGCAGTATTTT. Amino acids: CASSFVRGSTDTQYF. The rearrangement uses TRBV7-2 and TRBJ2-3; possibly TRBD2 for D (6 bases). V gave up 3 bases and J gave up 0 bases, with 10 bases separating them. CDR3 size: 15 residues. Per germline, CDR1 SGHTA and CDR2 FQGNSA.

Written as DNA, the CDR3 is TGTGCCAGCTCACCTTGGGACGGGACGTCCTACGAGCAGTACTTC. This codes for CASSPWDGTSYEQYF. This chain joins TRBV18 and TRBJ2-7, with D perhaps assigned TRBD1 or TRBD2 (5 bases each). The V end lost 3 bases, the J end lost 1 base, and 13 bases lay between the germline ends. Germline V gene lookup returns CDR1 KGHSH and CDR2 LQKENI. The CDR3 runs 15 residues.

This clonotype has only a few counts. This chain uses TRBV29-1 with TRBJ2-2, with TRBD2 as a possible D gene (5 bases). The CDR3 has 12 amino acids. Looked up from germline, CDR1 is SQVTM and CDR2 is ANQGSEA. V was trimmed by 7 bases and J by 8 bases, leaving 14 bases between them. The CDR3, as DNA: TGCAGCGCCCCGGACGGGGTTGGGGAGCTGTTTTTT. Translation gives CSAPDGVGELFF.

This clonotype was recorded a few times. This rearrangement joins TRBV7-8 to TRBJ1-1; D is unclear. This CDR3 is built from 17 residues. Trimming took 3 bases from V and 0 from J, leaving 17 bases between them. CDR1 is SGHVS, CDR2 FQNEAQ, per germline. For the CDR3, the DNA is TGTGCCAGCAGCTTGAGTGGACTCGCGTTCATGAACACTGAAGCTTTCTTT. Its translation is CASSLSGLAFMNTEAFF.

This clonotype has only a few counts. The rearrangement links TRBV12-3 or TRBV12-4 to TRBJ2-3, with 9 bases matching TRBD2. With 2 bases clipped from V and 0 bases from J, the junction kept 6 bases outside the gene matches. The CDR3 extends over 17 amino acids. In nucleotides, the CDR3 is TGTGCCAGCAGTTTAAGGACCCTAGCGGGAAGCACAGATACGCAGTATTTT. Protein product: CASSLRTLAGSTDTQYF.